These 4 T cell receptor beta chains were all obtained from the same sample, sequenced in a study of human T cells and chemical hapten exposure. The total RNA was obtained from whole blood that was not fractionated. TCRdb reprocessed the 5' RACE reads with MiXCR, giving one entry per CDR3 protein. Of more than 140,000 distinct CDR3 sequences in the sample, around 4.4% were seen once. The receptors here all came from a female donor in good health.

The sample holds many counts of this clonotype. This rearrangement joins TRBV7-3 to TRBJ2-1; the D gene is possibly TRBD2 (5 bases). V dropped 7 bases and J dropped 8 bases, with 15 bases sitting between them. The germline V gene has CDR1 SGHTA and CDR2 FQGTGA. The CDR3 contains 13 residues. The CDR3 sequence is CASNRQPRDEQFF. CDR3 in DNA: TGTGCCAGCAACCGACAACCGAGGGATGAGCAGTTCTTC.

In this sample, this clonotype turned up many times. The chain links TRBV7-2 to TRBJ1-1, with no clear D. This CDR3 region has 17 residues. Germline-derived CDR1 and CDR2 are SGHTA and FQGNSA. The ends were cut back, 4 bases at V and 8 bases at J, with 26 bases in the middle. The CDR3 sequence: CASSSHPTSRPWAEAFF. The CDR3 DNA reads as TGTGCCAGCAGCTCTCATCCTACGTCCCGACCCTGGGCGGAAGCTTTCTTT.

This clonotype occurred many times. The chain employs TRBV28 and TRBJ2-7, with 12 bases that match TRBD1. This CDR3 is built from 15 residues. The trim removed 2 bases at V and 7 bases at J, leaving 6 bases unmatched. Germline V gene data show CDR1 as MDHEN and CDR2 as SYDVKM. CDR3 coding DNA: TGTGCCAGCAGTTTACCGGGACAGGGGGCGCGGGAGCAGTACTTC. Residues: CASSLPGQGAREQYF.

This clonotype was observed many times. The chain recombines TRBV5-5 with TRBJ2-1; 11 positions match TRBD2. The germline V gene encodes CDR1 SGHKS and CDR2 YYEKEE (reference sequence). V lost 5 bases to trimming and J lost 4 bases; unmatched junction nucleotides: 5. This CDR3 is 15 amino acids long. The CDR3 DNA reads TGTGCCAGCAGGCCCGTAGCGGGGGGGTACAATGAGCAGTTCTTC. Translation: CASRPVAGGYNEQFF. Using reference TRBV5-5 and TRBJ2-1 for the parts outside the CDR3, the full variable domain is DAGVTQSPTHLIKTRGQQVTLRCSPISGHKSVSWYQQVLGQGPQFIFQYYEKEERGRGNFPDRFSARQFPNYSSELNVNALLLGDSALYLCASRPVAGGYNEQFFGPGTRLTVL.